This T cell receptor beta chain was observed in a study of blood T cell repertoires in COVID-19. The V end was cut by 5 bases, the J end by 5 bases, with 9 bases between. The CDR3 is 12 amino acids. Germline V gives CDR1 LNHNV, CDR2 YYDKDF (reference sequence). In the authors' workflow: Amplifying reference gene primers gave estimates of nucleated cell counts. This table comes from immunoSEQ multiplex PCR, and its TCRdb copy is limited to in-frame clones, with some not included. The DNA was the basis for D and trimming; V, J and clone size are from that table. The table lists 150,000 to 200,000 clones, 88% of them singletons. Those who participated ranged in age from roughly 18 to 100 years and resided in approximately 26 US areas.

Input material: PBMCs or T cells enriched from blood (not recorded which). The genes are TRBV15 and TRBJ1-1; perhaps TRBD1 as D (5 bases). The clonotype originates from a woman between 18 and 30 years old who had recovered from COVID-19. CDR3 DNA: TGTGCCACCAGCCAGGGCGTAACTGAAGCTTTCTTT. Protein sequence: CATSQGVTEAFF.